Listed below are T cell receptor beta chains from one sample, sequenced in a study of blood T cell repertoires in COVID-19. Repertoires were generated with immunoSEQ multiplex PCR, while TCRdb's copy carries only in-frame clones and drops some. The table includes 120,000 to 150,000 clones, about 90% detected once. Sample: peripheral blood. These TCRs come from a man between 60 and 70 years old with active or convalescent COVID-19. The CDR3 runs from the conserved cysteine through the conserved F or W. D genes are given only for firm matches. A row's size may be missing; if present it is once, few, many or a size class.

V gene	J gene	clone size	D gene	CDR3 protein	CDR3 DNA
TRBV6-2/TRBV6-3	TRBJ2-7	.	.	CASSYPYGSYEQYF	TGTGCCAGCAGTTATCCTTACGGGAGCTACGAGCAGTACTTC
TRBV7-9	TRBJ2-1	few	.	CASTTESSYNEQFF	TGTGCCAGCACGACCGAGAGCTCCTACAATGAGCAGTTCTTC
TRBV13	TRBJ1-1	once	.	CASSLRSGSEAFF	TGTGCCAGCAGCTTAAGGTCGGGGAGTGAAGCTTTCTTT
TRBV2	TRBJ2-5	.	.	CASSVRETQYF	TGTGCCAGCAGTGTCCGAGAGACCCAGTACTTC
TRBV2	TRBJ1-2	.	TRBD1	CASRFDRDYGYTF	TGTGCCAGCAGATTTGACAGGGACTATGGCTACACCTTC
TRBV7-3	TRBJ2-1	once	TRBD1	CASSPPGQGASEQFF	TGTGCCAGCAGCCCACCCGGACAGGGGGCGAGTGAGCAGTTCTTC
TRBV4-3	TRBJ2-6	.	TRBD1	CASSPRDRDSGANVLTF	TGCGCCAGCAGCCCCAGAGACAGGGATTCTGGGGCCAACGTCCTGACTTTC
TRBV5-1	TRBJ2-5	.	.	CASSSRDTETQYF	TGCGCCAGCAGCTCCCGGGACACGGAGACCCAGTACTTC
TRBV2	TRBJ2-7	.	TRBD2	CATRTSGRAGEQYF	TGTGCCACTCGGACTAGCGGGAGGGCCGGGGAGCAGTACTTC
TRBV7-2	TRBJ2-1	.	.	CASSFRVDEQFF	TGTGCCAGCAGCTTCAGGGTAGATGAGCAGTTCTTC
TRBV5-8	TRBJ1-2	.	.	CASSPRQVDGYTF	TGTGCCAGCAGCCCCCGGCAGGTGGATGGCTACACCTTC
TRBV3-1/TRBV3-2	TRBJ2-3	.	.	CASSPGLGTDTQYF	TGTGCCAGCAGCCCAGGACTGGGGACAGATACGCAGTATTTT
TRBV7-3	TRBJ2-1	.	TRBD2	CASSPHPISGRLPSEQFF	TGTGCCAGCAGCCCCCACCCGATCAGCGGGAGGCTCCCCAGTGAGCAGTTCTTC
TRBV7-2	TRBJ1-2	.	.	CASSLDRANYGYTF	TGTGCCAGCAGCTTGGACAGAGCTAACTATGGCTACACCTTC
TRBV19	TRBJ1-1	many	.	CASSIGVEAFF	TGTGCCAGTAGTATCGGTGTTGAAGCTTTCTTT
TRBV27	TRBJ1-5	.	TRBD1	CASSSRTGTNQPQHF	TGTGCCAGCAGTTCTCGGACAGGGACGAATCAGCCCCAGCATTTT
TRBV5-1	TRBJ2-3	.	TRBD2	CASRTYLAGVTDTQYF	TGCGCCAGCAGGACGTACCTAGCGGGGGTCACAGATACGCAGTATTTT
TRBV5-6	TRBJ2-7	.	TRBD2	CASSLNSGWYEQYF	TGTGCCAGCAGCTTGAATAGCGGGTGGTACGAGCAGTACTTC
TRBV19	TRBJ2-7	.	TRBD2	CASSKRGVTYEQYF	TGTGCCAGTAGTAAGCGGGGGGTCACCTACGAGCAGTACTTC
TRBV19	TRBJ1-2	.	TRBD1	CASSIPQGAHGYTF	TGTGCCAGTAGTATCCCACAGGGGGCGCATGGCTACACCTTC
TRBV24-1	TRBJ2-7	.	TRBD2	CATAPSGKTYEQYF	TGTGCCACCGCACCTAGCGGGAAGACCTACGAGCAGTACTTC
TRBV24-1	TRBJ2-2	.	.	CASSDSSLRITGELFF	TGTGCCTCCTCGGACAGCTCCCTTCGTATCACCGGGGAGCTGTTTTTT
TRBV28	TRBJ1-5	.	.	CASSYRASRVRNQPQHF	TGTGCCAGCAGTTACAGGGCGAGTCGGGTGAGGAATCAGCCCCAGCATTTT
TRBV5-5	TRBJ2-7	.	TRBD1	CASSLNWDSPYEQYF	TGTGCCAGCAGCTTAAACTGGGACAGTCCCTACGAGCAGTACTTC
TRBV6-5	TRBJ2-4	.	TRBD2	CASRKGLADKNIQYF	TGTGCCAGCAGGAAGGGGCTAGCGGACAAAAACATTCAGTACTTC
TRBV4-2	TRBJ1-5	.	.	CASSQGSGLDQPQHF	TGTGCCAGCAGCCAAGGCTCAGGGCTCGATCAGCCCCAGCATTTT
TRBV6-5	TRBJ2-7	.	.	CASSSRTGEQYF	TGTGCCAGCAGTTCCCGGACGGGGGAGCAGTACTTC
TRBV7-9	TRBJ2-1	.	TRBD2	CASSLEGLAGVSEQFF	TGTGCCAGCAGCTTAGAAGGACTAGCGGGAGTCAGTGAGCAGTTCTTC
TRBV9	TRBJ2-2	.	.	CASSVDLRASGELFF	TGTGCCAGCAGCGTAGACCTGAGGGCTTCCGGGGAGCTGTTTTTT
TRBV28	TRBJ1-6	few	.	CASCLVPYNSPLHF	TGTGCCAGCTGCTTAGTCCCCTATAATTCACCCCTCCACTTT
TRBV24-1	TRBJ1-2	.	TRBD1	CATSTADRSYGYTF	TGTGCCACCAGTACGGCGGACAGGAGCTATGGCTACACCTTC
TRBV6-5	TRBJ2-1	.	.	CASSYSVGKEQFF	TGTGCCAGCAGTTACTCGGTCGGGAAGGAGCAGTTCTTC
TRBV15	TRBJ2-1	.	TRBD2	CATRKGREQFEQFF	TGTGCCACCAGGAAAGGGAGGGAACAATTCGAGCAGTTCTTC
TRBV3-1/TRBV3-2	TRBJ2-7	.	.	CASSQDIFYEQYF	TGTGCCAGCAGCCAAGATATCTTTTACGAGCAGTACTTC
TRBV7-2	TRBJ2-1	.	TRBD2	CASSPIGTSSNEQFF	TGTGCCAGCAGCCCCATCGGGACTAGCTCCAATGAGCAGTTCTTC
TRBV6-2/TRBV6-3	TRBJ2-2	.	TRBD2	CASSSPLASGSSGPGELFF	TGTGCCAGCAGTTCGCCCTTGGCTAGCGGGAGCTCGGGCCCCGGGGAGCTGTTTTTT
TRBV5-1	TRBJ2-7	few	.	CASSLGGHDEQYF	TGCGCCAGCAGCTTGGGGGGGCACGACGAGCAGTACTTC
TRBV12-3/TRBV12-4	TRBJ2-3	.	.	CASSLRNTDTQYF	TGTGCCAGCAGTTTGAGGAACACAGATACGCAGTATTTT
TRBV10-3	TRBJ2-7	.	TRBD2	CATSGLGFYEQYF	TGTGCCACATCGGGACTAGGGTTCTACGAGCAGTACTTC
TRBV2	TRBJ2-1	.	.	CASNTPRRRAYNEQFF	TGTGCCAGCAATACTCCGCGGCGGCGGGCCTACAATGAGCAGTTCTTC
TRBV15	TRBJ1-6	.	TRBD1	CATSNRTGPNSPLHF	TGTGCCACCAGCAACCGGACAGGGCCTAATTCACCCCTCCACTTT
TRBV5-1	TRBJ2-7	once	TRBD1	CASSLAGGKFYEQYF	TGCGCCAGCAGCCTCGCAGGGGGTAAATTCTACGAGCAGTACTTC
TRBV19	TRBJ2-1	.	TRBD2	CATHSGNEQFF	TGTGCCACCCATAGCGGGAATGAGCAGTTCTTC
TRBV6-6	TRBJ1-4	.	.	CASRGANEKLFF	TGTGCCAGCAGAGGGGCTAATGAAAAACTGTTTTTT
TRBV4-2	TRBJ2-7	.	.	CASSPDISYEQYF	TGTGCCAGCAGCCCAGACATCTCCTACGAGCAGTACTTC
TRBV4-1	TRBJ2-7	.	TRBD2	CASSAGPAGRSSYEQYF	TGCGCCAGCAGCGCCGGTCCAGCGGGACGCAGCTCCTACGAGCAGTACTTC
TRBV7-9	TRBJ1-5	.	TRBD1	CASSFGTDQPQHF	TGTGCCAGCAGCTTCGGGACAGACCAGCCCCAGCATTTT
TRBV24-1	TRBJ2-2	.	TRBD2	CATERGYTGELFF	TGTGCCACCGAGCGGGGGTACACCGGGGAGCTGTTTTTT
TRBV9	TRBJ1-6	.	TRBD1	CASSPPGTGNSPLHF	TGTGCCAGCAGCCCCCCCGGGACAGGGAATTCACCCCTCCACTTT
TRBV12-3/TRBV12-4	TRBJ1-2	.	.	CASRRTENYGYTF	TGTGCCAGCAGGAGGACAGAGAACTATGGCTACACCTTC
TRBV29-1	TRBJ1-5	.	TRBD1	CSVQGASNQPQHF	TGCAGCGTGCAGGGGGCAAGCAATCAGCCCCAGCATTTT
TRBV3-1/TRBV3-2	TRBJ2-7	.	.	CASSHGGFLNEQYF	TGTGCCAGCAGCCATGGGGGGTTTCTCAACGAGCAGTACTTC
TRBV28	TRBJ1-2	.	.	CAIATAGGPLLSYGYTF	TGTGCCATCGCGACCGCGGGAGGGCCCCTACTAAGCTATGGCTACACCTTC
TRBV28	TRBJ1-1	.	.	CASTKDSLGAFF	TGTGCCAGCACCAAAGACAGTCTTGGAGCTTTCTTT